This T cell receptor (beta chain) was identified during a study of cytomegalovirus exposure and HLA in healthy donors (dated by TCRdb to the late 2010s). About the full investigation: The roughly 650 repertoires of the first cohort and the roughly 120 validation repertoires were produced on the same platform, according to a later analysis. The aim of the study was to test whether cataloging public T cell receptors could identify signatures of past pathogen exposure. Besides the first cohort of 666 subjects, a separate validation cohort made up of 120 or so different subjects was used. High-throughput TCR immunosequencing, statistical association of individual TCRs with disease status, and machine learning were combined to predict cytomegalovirus infection status. Broad study findings and their caveats: Of the cluster scores, 90% to 95% were above 0 in a later analysis, which found that TCRs clustered in the first cohort also tended to co-occur in the 120 validation repertoires. While some public TCRs were present in many individuals, most TCR sequences turned up only very rarely across donors. The study gave a list of about 150 TCR beta chains associated with cytomegalovirus. A later analysis lacked HLA typing for the validation cohort, so it scored co-occurrence in that cohort across all 120 repertoires. The authors suggested that the approach could potentially be extended to other disease states and immunological phenotypes. The classifier was reported to diagnose cytomegalovirus status with high specificity and sensitivity in both the original and validation cohorts. In vitro tests confirmed that three of the cytomegalovirus-associated TCR beta chains recognize cytomegalovirus antigens.

As to this clone: What this receptor recognizes is not known. Base qualities are not recorded, but no much larger clone differs from it by a single base.

Deletion took 6 bases off V and 7 bases off J, with a span of 18 bases between the germline ends. As encoded in the germline V gene (reference sequence), CDR1 is MNHEY while CDR2 is SMNVEV. The CDR3 contains 15 residues, cysteine and phenylalanine counted. Only the CDR3 portion is preserved as DNA: 45 bases, with reading frame beginning at the first base. Donors formed part of the validation cohort, which comprised some 120 subjects and was distinct from the first cohort of several hundred subjects. Libraries were built with the immunoSEQ multiplex PCR assay. From the authors' description of their analysis: To diagnose cytomegalovirus status from the catalog of TCR beta chain sequences, a statistical classification framework was built. Held by TCRdb, this immuneACCESS table contains in-frame sequences only and omits some clones. Under half of the omission traces to an unresolved V gene where checked; the cause of the rest is unknown. Clone size and the V and J calls come from that table; the DNA yielded D and trimming. The sample data list a few hundred thousand clones, and 90% of these were observed just once. The biggest ten clones account for 0.37% of the sample.

Specimen: PBMCs. The sequence is built from TRBV27 and TRBJ1-4, and the D gene may be TRBD1, 5 bases matching. This TCR came from a woman aged 18-29 years in good health and CMV-seronegative. In nucleotide form, the sequence is TGTGCCAGCAGCTATCTTTCAGGGAGGGGTGAAAAACTGTTTTTT. Its protein is CASSYLSGRGEKLFF.